The 18 T cell receptor beta chains below all came from one sample that was sequenced in a study of cytomegalovirus exposure and HLA in healthy donors (dated 2017 in TCRdb). Library creation used the immunoSEQ multiplex PCR assay. For the multiplex PCR, a mixture combining 60 forward primers for TCR Vbeta segments and 13 reverse primers for TCR Jbeta segments was used. Imported from immuneACCESS, the table was reduced by TCRdb to in-frame sequences with V and J called. These copies leave out some clones; in studies compared against another copy, an unresolved V gene accounts for under half, and the cause of the remainder is not known. This sample comprises around 200,000 clones, 80% of them detected only once. The top ten clones comprise under 0.8% of the sample. The sample taken for sequencing was PBMCs. The source is a boy aged 5-17 years in good health and CMV-seronegative.

The rearrangement uses TRBV10-3 and TRBJ2-1; the D gene is possibly TRBD2 (5 bases). The CDR3 runs to 13 residues. The V gene lost 2 bases and the J gene lost 9 bases, with 11 bases spanning the gap. Germline V gene sequence: CDR1 ENHRY, CDR2 SYGVKD. CDR3 protein: CAISEGASTEQFF. Written as DNA, the CDR3 is TGTGCCATCAGTGAGGGCGCTAGCACTGAGCAGTTCTTC.

This chain links TRBV9 with TRBJ2-1; 8 nucleotides line up with TRBD1. After removal of 0 bases from V and 7 bases from J, the junction contained 0 bases not matched to a gene. Germline V gene sequence: CDR1 SGDLS, CDR2 YYNGEE. The CDR3 covers 13 residues. Written as DNA, the CDR3 is TGTGCCAGCAGCGTAGGGGACAGGAATGAGCAGTTCTTC. It codes for CASSVGDRNEQFF.

This sequence joins TRBV5-3 and TRBJ2-3, with 11 bases that match TRBD2. TRBV5-3 is assigned to the ORF class and has an uncertain function. Trimming cost V 5 bases and J 1 base; bases outside gene matches: 12. This CDR3 spans 18 amino acids. The CDR3 protein is CARRLLAGDTICTDTQYF. The CDR3 nucleotides read TGTGCCAGAAGGCTACTAGCGGGGGACACGATATGCACAGATACGCAGTATTTT.

In its sample, this clone was seen a few times. The chain joins TRBV6-6 to TRBJ1-1; possibly TRBD1 for D (5 bases). The CDR3 is 16 residues long. V was cut by 0 bases and J by 2 bases, with 13 bases left in between. The germline CDR1 and CDR2 sequences are MNHNY and SVGAGI (reference sequence). The CDR3 is CASSYSPGGSNTEAFF. The CDR3 DNA is TGTGCCAGCAGTTACTCGCCCGGGGGGAGTAACACTGAAGCTTTCTTT.

The V call is TRBV7-2, the J call TRBJ2-6, with D unresolved. V lost 3 bases and J 0 bases, leaving 6 bases between the germline ends. The germline gives CDR1 SGHTA, CDR2 FQGNSA. The CDR3 sequence is 15 residues long. CDR3 amino acids: CASSFTSSGANVLTF. The DNA for the CDR3 is TGTGCCAGCAGCTTTACCAGCTCTGGGGCCAACGTCCTGACTTTC.

This clone was detected many times. V and J are TRBV6-4 and TRBJ2-1; D ambiguous. Trimming removed 2 bases from V and 12 bases from J, with 14 bases in between. The length of the CDR3 is 13 residues. Germline V gene lookup returns CDR1 MRHNA and CDR2 SNTAGT. The CDR3 spells CASSDRQESRQFF. Here the CDR3 DNA reads TGTGCCAGCAGTGACCGGCAGGAATCCAGGCAGTTCTTC.

The gene calls are TRBV27 and TRBJ1-2, with D possibly being TRBD1 (6 bases). Germline V CDR1 and CDR2: MNHEY, SMNVEV (reference sequence). This CDR3 is built from 13 residues. The ends were cut back, 5 bases at V and 8 bases at J, with 15 bases in the middle. The CDR3 protein is CASSPRRGTGYTF. The CDR3 DNA sequence: TGTGCCAGCAGTCCACGGCGGGGGACAGGCTACACCTTC.

The chain combines TRBV5-4 with TRBJ2-2, with D tentatively TRBD1 (6 bases). Germline V gene sequence: CDR1 SGHNT, CDR2 YYREEE (reference sequence). The CDR3 consists of 17 residues. Trimming took off 4 bases at V and 1 base at J, with 17 bases between the two ends. CDR3 bases: TGTGCCAGCAGCCCAGTAAACGGACAGAGGAACACCGGGGAGCTGTTTTTT. Translated, it gives CASSPVNGQRNTGELFF.

This clone turned up a few times. V is TRBV7-9 and J is TRBJ2-1, with D possibly being TRBD2 (5 bases). Trimming shortened V by 5 bases and J by 0 bases, and 11 bases separated the two germline ends. CDR3 size: 15 residues. Germline CDR1 is SEHNR and CDR2 is FQNEAQ (reference sequence). The CDR3 protein is CASSPLAGSYNEQFF. For the CDR3, the DNA is TGTGCCAGCAGCCCTCTAGCAGGCTCCTACAATGAGCAGTTCTTC.

This clone was detected only once. The rearrangement joins TRBV18 to TRBJ2-7; the D gene is possibly TRBD1 (6 bases). The germline V gene has CDR1 KGHSH and CDR2 LQKENI. This CDR3 is built from 16 residues. Trimming pared 2 bases from V and 4 bases from J, leaving 18 bases between. In DNA form, the CDR3 reads TGTGCCAGCTCACCAATCCGACAGGCTTCATCGTACGAGCAGTACTTC. Protein product: CASSPIRQASSYEQYF.

The rearrangement uses TRBV15 and TRBJ2-3; 14 nucleotides line up with TRBD2. Germline CDR1 and CDR2: LNHNV and YYDKDF (reference sequence). This CDR3 contains 18 residues. V dropped 1 base and J dropped 4; count of bases not matched to a gene: 7. CDR3 sequence (DNA): TGTGCCACCAGCAGAGTAGTACCGGGACTAGCGGGAGCAGATACGCAGTATTTT. This gives the protein CATSRVVPGLAGADTQYF.

V is TRBV5-4 and J is TRBJ1-4; tentatively, D is TRBD1 (5 bases). Between the trimmed V and J ends, which lost 2 bases and 3 bases, there was a span of 8 bases. This CDR3 contains 14 residues. Germline loops: CDR1 SGHNT, CDR2 YYREEE (reference sequence). DNA for the CDR3: TGTGCCAGCAGCTTAGGGACTGCTAATGAAAAACTGTTTTTT. As protein: CASSLGTANEKLFF.

This rearrangement joins TRBV28 to TRBJ1-4, with a tentative D call TRBD1 (5 bases). This CDR3 is built from 13 residues. Between the trimmed V and J ends, which lost 10 bases and 0 bases, there was a span of 9 bases. From germline, CDR1 is MDHEN and CDR2 SYDVKM. The CDR3 spells CAIPGTTNEKLFF. CDR3 coding DNA: TGTGCCATTCCAGGGACAACTAATGAAAAACTGTTTTTT.

The chain uses TRBV4-2 and TRBJ1-2; 8 nucleotides align to TRBD1. The CDR3 length is 13 residues. In germline, CDR1 is LGHNA, CDR2 YNFKEQ. Trimming removed 1 base from V and 7 bases from J; junction bases left unmatched: 2. CDR3 nucleotide sequence: TGTGCCAGCAGCCAAGGTACAGGGGGTGGCTACACCTTC. This gives the protein CASSQGTGGGYTF.

Only a few counts were recorded for this clone. The chain couples TRBV6-5 to TRBJ1-2, with D perhaps TRBD1 (6 bases). The V gene's germline CDR1 is MNHEY and CDR2 SVGAGI. V was cut by 4 bases and J by 4 bases, with 10 bases left in between. The CDR3 contains 13 residues. CDR3 DNA sequence: TGTGCCAGCAGTTTCGGACAGAGCTATGGCTACACCTTC. Protein sequence: CASSFGQSYGYTF.

The chain has TRBV4-3 and TRBJ2-3, with 7 bases fitting TRBD1. Germline trimming cut 0 bases from V and 2 bases from J; bases unmatched to any gene: 8. Germline CDR1 and CDR2: LGHNA and YSLEER. The CDR3 contains 17 residues. CDR3 sequence reads: CASSQDLSQGVTDTQYF. The CDR3 nucleotides are TGCGCCAGCAGCCAAGATCTGTCCCAGGGGGTCACAGATACGCAGTATTTT.

The genes are TRBV29-1 and TRBJ1-1; D possibly corresponds to TRBD1 (6 bases). Germline assignment: CDR1 SQVTM and CDR2 ANQGSEA. The CDR3 extends over 12 amino acids. Between the trimmed V and J ends, which lost 7 bases and 4 bases, there was a span of 13 bases. Written as DNA, the CDR3 is TGCAGCGCCAACAGGGTTATCACTGAAGCTTTCTTT. It translates to CSANRVITEAFF.

The sample holds one count of this clone. The chain couples TRBV4-2 to TRBJ2-5, with TRBD2 as a possible D gene (6 bases). The tail of the sequence fits TRBJ2-7 better, so the J call may be wrong. The length of the CDR3 is 16 residues. Per germline, CDR1 LGHNA and CDR2 YNFKEQ. Written as DNA, the CDR3 is TGTGCCAGCAGCCAAGGCGGGAAGACCCTTACCTACGAGCAGTACTTC. Its protein is CASSQGGKTLTYEQYF.